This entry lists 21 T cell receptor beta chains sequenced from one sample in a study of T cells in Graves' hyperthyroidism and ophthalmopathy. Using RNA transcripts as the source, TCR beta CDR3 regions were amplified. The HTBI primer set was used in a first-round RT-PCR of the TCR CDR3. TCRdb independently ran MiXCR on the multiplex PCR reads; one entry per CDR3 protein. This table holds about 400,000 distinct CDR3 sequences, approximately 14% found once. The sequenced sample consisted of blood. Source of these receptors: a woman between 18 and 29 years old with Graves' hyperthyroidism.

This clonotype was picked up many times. CDR3 sequence reads: CSASFFFRRGVPADTQYF. The CDR3 DNA reads TGCAGTGCTAGTTTTTTCTTTAGGCGGGGAGTACCAGCGGATACGCAGTATTTT. The chain combines TRBV20-1 with TRBJ2-3, with D possibly matching TRBD2 (6 bases). The CDR3 is made up of 18 amino acids. V lost 3 bases and J lost 6, with 28 bases in between. Germline lookup yields CDR1 DFQATT and CDR2 SNEGSKA (reference sequence).

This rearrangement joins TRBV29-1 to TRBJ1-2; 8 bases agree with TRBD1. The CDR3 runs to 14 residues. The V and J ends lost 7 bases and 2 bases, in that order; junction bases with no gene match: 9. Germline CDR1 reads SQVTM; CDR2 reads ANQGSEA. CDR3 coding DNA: TGCAGCGGTGTACTGACAGGGGCGAACTATGGCTACACCTTC. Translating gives CSGVLTGANYGYTF.

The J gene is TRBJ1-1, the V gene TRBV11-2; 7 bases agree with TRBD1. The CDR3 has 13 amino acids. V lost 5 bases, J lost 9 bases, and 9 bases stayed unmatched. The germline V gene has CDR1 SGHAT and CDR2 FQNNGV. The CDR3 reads CASSQHQGGQAFF. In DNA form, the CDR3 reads TGTGCCAGCAGCCAACATCAGGGGGGCCAAGCTTTCTTT.

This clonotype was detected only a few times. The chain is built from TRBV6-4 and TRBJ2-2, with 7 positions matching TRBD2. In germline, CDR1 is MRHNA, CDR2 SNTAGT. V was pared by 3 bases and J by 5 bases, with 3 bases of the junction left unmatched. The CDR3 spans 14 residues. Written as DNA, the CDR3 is TGTGCCAGCAGTGAAGCGGGGACTACCGGGGAGCTGTTTTTT. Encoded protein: CASSEAGTTGELFF.

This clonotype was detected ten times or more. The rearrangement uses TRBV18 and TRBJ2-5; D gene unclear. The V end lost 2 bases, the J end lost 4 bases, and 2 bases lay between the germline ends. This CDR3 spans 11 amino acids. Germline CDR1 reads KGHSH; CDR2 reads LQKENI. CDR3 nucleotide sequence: TGTGCCAGCTCACCAAGAGAGACCCAGTACTTC. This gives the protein CASSPRETQYF.

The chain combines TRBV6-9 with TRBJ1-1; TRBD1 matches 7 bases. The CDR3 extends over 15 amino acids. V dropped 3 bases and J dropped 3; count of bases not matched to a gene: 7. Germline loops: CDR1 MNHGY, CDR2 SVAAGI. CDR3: CASSYNRGVDTEAFF. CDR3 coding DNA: TGTGCCAGCAGTTACAACAGGGGAGTGGACACTGAAGCTTTCTTT.

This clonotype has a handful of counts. For the CDR3, the DNA is TGTGCCTGGAGTGGCTCGTTTAGCGGGGGAGTACAAGAGACCCAGTACTTC. Translation: CAWSGSFSGGVQETQYF. The genes are TRBV30 and TRBJ2-5; TRBD2 matches 9 bases. This CDR3 is 17 amino acids long. After removal of 1 base from V and 2 bases from J, the junction contained 11 bases not matched to a gene. In germline, CDR1 is GTSNPN, CDR2 SVGIG (reference sequence).

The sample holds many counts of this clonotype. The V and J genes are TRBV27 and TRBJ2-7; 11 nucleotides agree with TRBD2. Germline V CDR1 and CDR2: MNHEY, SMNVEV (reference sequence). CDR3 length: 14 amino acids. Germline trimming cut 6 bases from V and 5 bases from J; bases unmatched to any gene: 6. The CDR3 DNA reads TGTGCCAGCAGCCTCGGGACTAGCGGAAACGAGCAGTACTTC. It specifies CASSLGTSGNEQYF.

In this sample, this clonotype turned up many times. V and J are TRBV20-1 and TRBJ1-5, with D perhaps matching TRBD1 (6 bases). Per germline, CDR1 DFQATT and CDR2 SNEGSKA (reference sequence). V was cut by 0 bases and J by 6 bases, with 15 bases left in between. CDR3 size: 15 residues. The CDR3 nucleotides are TGCAGTGCTAGAGAGAGTCCGGGGGCGGGTCAGCCCCAGCATTTT. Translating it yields CSARESPGAGQPQHF.

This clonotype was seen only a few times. In nucleotides, the CDR3 is TGCGCCAGCAGTGAGTCGAGGGGTAACGAGCAGTTCTTC. Amino acid sequence: CASSESRGNEQFF. J is TRBJ2-1 and V is TRBV10-2; D may be TRBD1 or TRBD2 (5 bases each). The V and J ends lost 0 bases and 10 bases respectively, with 10 bases between them. CDR1 is WSHSY and CDR2 is SAAADI in the germline V gene. This CDR3 has 13 residues.

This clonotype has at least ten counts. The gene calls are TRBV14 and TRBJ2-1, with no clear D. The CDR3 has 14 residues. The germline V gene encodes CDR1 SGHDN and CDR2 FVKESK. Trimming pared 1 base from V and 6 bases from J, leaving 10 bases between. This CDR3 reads CASSQVWSSNEQFF. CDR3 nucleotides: TGTGCCAGCAGCCAAGTTTGGAGTTCCAATGAGCAGTTCTTC.

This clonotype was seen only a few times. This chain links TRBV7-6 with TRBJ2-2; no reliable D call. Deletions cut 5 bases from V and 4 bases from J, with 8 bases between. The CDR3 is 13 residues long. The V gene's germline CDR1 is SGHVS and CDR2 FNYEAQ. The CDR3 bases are TGTGCCAGCAGCCAAGATCTCACCGGGGAGCTGTTTTTT. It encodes CASSQDLTGELFF.

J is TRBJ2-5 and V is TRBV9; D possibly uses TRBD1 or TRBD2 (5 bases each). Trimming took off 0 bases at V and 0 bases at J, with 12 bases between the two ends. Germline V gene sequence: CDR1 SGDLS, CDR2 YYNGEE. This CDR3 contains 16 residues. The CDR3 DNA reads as TGTGCCAGCAGCGTAGAGGGGCAGGGACACCAAGAGACCCAGTACTTC. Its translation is CASSVEGQGHQETQYF.

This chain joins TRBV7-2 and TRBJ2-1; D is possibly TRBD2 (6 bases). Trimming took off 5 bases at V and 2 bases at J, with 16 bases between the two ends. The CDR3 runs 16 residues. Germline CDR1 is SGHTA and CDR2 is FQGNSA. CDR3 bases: TGTGCCAGCAGCCGAAATATAGCGGTACCCTACAATGAGCAGTTCTTC. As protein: CASSRNIAVPYNEQFF.

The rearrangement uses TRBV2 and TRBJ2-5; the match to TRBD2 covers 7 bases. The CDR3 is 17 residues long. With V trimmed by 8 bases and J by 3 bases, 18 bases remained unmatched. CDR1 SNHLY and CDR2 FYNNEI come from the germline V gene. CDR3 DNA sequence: TGTGCCAGCTCCACTCCCCGGGACGGGGGGTCCGAAGAGACCCAGTACTTC. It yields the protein CASSTPRDGGSEETQYF.

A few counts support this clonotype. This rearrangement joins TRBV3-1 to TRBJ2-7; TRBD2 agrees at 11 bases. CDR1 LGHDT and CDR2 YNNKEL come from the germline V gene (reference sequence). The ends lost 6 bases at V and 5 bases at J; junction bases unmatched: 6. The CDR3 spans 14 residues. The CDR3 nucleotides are TGTGCCAGCAGTAGCGGGAGGGCCCAAAACGAGCAGTACTTC. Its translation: CASSSGRAQNEQYF.

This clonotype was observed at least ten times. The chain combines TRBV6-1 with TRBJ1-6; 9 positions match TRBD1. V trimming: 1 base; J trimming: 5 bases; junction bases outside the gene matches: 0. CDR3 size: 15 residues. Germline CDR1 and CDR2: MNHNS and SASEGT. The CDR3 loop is CASSEGQGDNSPLHF. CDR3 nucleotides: TGTGCCAGCAGTGAAGGACAGGGGGATAATTCACCCCTCCACTTT.

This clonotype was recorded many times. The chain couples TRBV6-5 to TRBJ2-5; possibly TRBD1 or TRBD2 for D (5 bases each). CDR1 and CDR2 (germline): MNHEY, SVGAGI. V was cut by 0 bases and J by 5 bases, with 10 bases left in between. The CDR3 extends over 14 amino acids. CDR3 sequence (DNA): TGTGCCAGCAGTTACTCAGGGGACGATGAGACCCAGTACTTC. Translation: CASSYSGDDETQYF.

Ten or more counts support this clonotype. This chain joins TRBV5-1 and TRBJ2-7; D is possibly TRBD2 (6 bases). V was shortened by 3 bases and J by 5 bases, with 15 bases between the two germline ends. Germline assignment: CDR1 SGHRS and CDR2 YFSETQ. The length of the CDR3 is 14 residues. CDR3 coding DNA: TGCGCCAGCAGCTCGGGGCTGGAGGGCGACGAGCAGTACTTC. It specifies CASSSGLEGDEQYF.

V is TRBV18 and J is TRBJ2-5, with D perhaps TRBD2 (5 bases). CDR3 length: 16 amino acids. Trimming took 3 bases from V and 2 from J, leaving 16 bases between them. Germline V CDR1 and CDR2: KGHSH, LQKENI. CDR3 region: CASSPLPSDFQETQYF. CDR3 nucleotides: TGTGCCAGCTCACCCCTTCCCTCGGACTTTCAAGAGACCCAGTACTTC. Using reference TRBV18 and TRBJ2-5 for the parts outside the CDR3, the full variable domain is NAGVMQNPRHLVRRRGQEARLRCSPMKGHSHVYWYRQLPEEGLKFMVYLQKENIIDESGMPKERFSAEFPKEGPSILRIQQVVRGDSAAYFCASSPLPSDFQETQYFGPGTRLLVL.

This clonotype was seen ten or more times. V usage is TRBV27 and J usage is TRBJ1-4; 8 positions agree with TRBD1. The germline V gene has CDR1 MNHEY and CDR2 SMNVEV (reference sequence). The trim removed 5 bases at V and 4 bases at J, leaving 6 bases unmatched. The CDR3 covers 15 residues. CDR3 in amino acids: CASSLPGQVNEKLFF. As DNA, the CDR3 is TGTGCCAGCAGTCTCCCGGGACAGGTTAATGAAAAACTGTTTTTT.